The 13 T cell receptor beta chains below all came from one sample that was sequenced in a study of blood T cell repertoires in COVID-19. Data came from immunoSEQ multiplex PCR; TCRdb stores just in-frame clones and leaves some out. In the table there are approximately 240,000 clones, about nine tenths of which are singletons. The specimen sequenced was PBMCs or T cells enriched from blood (not recorded which). Receptors were obtained from a woman aged 30 to 39 with acute COVID-19.

This chain joins TRBV2 and TRBJ1-1; D may be TRBD1 (6 bases). Germline CDR1 reads SNHLY; CDR2 reads FYNNEI. The V end lost 6 bases, the J end lost 4 bases, and 15 bases lay between the germline ends. This CDR3 has 14 residues. The CDR3, as DNA: TGTGCCAGCAGCCCCAGGGGAAGTCGCACTGAAGCTTTCTTT. Amino acid sequence: CASSPRGSRTEAFF.

The sample holds a few counts of this clone. The gene calls are TRBV30 and TRBJ1-4, with unresolved D. The germline V and J ends were trimmed by 0 bases and 8 bases, with 7 bases remaining between them. CDR1 is GTSNPN and CDR2 is SVGIG in the germline V gene (reference sequence). The CDR3 runs 12 residues. The CDR3, as DNA: TGTGCCTGGAGTGTATCCAGGGAAAAACTGTTTTTT. This gives the protein CAWSVSREKLFF.

The rearrangement links TRBV5-1 to TRBJ1-1; D not resolved. Germline V gives CDR1 SGHRS, CDR2 YFSETQ. Deletions cut 0 bases from V and 0 bases from J, with 6 bases between. The CDR3 consists of 14 residues. This chain's CDR3 is CASSLGLMNTEAFF. DNA of the CDR3: TGCGCCAGCAGCTTGGGACTAATGAACACTGAAGCTTTCTTT. Looking up the rest from reference TRBV5-1 and TRBJ1-1 gives the full variable domain: KAGVTQTPRYLIKTRGQQVTLSCSPISGHRSVSWYQQTPGQGLQFLFEYFSETQRNKGNFPGRFSGRQFSNSRSEMNVSTLELGDSALYLCASSLGLMNTEAFFGQGTRLTVV.

In this sample, this clone turned up once. This rearrangement joins TRBV28 to TRBJ2-1, with 9 bases matching TRBD1. Per germline, CDR1 MDHEN and CDR2 SYDVKM. The CDR3 length is 17 residues. V lost 5 bases, J lost 8 bases, and 16 bases stayed unmatched. In DNA, the CDR3 is TGTGCCAGCAGTACCCCCGCCGGGACAGGGAAAGGGGATGAGCAGTTCTTC. It encodes CASSTPAGTGKGDEQFF.

This chain joins TRBV7-8 and TRBJ1-2; no definite D call. This CDR3 has 12 residues. The germline CDR1 and CDR2 sequences are SGHVS and FQNEAQ. Trimming cost V 8 bases and J 4 bases, with 11 bases left between them. In DNA, the CDR3 is TGTGCCAGCGGCCTTGGGAGCTATGGCTACACCTTC. Translation gives CASGLGSYGYTF.

This chain uses TRBV15 with TRBJ2-7; weak D call: TRBD2 (5 bases). V gave up 0 bases and J gave up 3 bases, with 9 bases separating them. CDR1 and CDR2 from the germline V gene are LNHNV and YYDKDF (reference sequence). The CDR3 is 14 residues long. The CDR3 DNA follows: TGTGCCACCAGCAGAGAAAGGAGGAACTACGAGCAGTACTTC. As protein: CATSRERRNYEQYF.

The chain carries TRBV2 and TRBJ1-2; D unclear. The CDR3 has 14 amino acids. The germline V gene has CDR1 SNHLY and CDR2 FYNNEI. With 3 bases removed from V and 4 bases from J, the gap between germline ends came to 12 bases. CDR3 nucleotides: TGTGCCAGCAGTGATAGGAGCCTTGTCTATGGCTACACCTTC. Encoded protein: CASSDRSLVYGYTF.

The CDR3 DNA reads TGTGCCTGGACCTACGGACAGGCGAACTATGGCTACACCTTC. Translating it yields CAWTYGQANYGYTF. The chain is built from TRBV30 and TRBJ1-2; 7 bases are a match to TRBD1. CDR3 length equals 14 residues. V lost 4 bases to trimming and J lost 2 bases; unmatched junction nucleotides: 7. CDR1 and CDR2 (germline): GTSNPN, SVGIG (reference sequence).

Worth noting for this clone: Other DNA sequences of this sample code for an identical CDR3. This rearrangement joins TRBV7-2 to TRBJ2-3, with 10 bases fitting TRBD2. In germline, CDR1 is SGHTA, CDR2 FQGNSA. J lost 3 bases, V lost 5 bases, and 5 bases had no gene match. The CDR3 sequence is 15 residues long. CDR3 sequence reads: CASSPLAGVTDTQYF. The CDR3 bases are TGTGCCAGCAGCCCGCTAGCGGGAGTAACAGATACGCAGTATTTT.

The chain recombines TRBV28 with TRBJ2-1, with TRBD2 matching over 10 bases. In germline, CDR1 is MDHEN, CDR2 SYDVKM. The CDR3 extends over 17 amino acids. Trimming removed 4 bases from V and 4 bases from J; junction bases left unmatched: 10. The CDR3: CASSSDQREGLYNEQFF. The CDR3 nucleotides are TGTGCCAGCAGTTCAGACCAGCGGGAGGGCCTTTACAATGAGCAGTTCTTC.

This clone was observed a few times. The V gene is TRBV6-5, the J gene TRBJ1-6; 8 nucleotides align to TRBD1. The CDR3 contains 16 residues. The V and J ends lost 2 bases and 5 bases, in that order; junction bases with no gene match: 5. Germline V gene data show CDR1 as MNHEY and CDR2 as SVGAGI. For the CDR3, the DNA is TGTGCCAGCAGTTACCTGGACAGGGTGAATAATTCACCCCTCCACTTT. The encoded protein is CASSYLDRVNNSPLHF.

This chain joins TRBV28 and TRBJ2-7; unclear D gene. The CDR3 has 15 residues. In germline, CDR1 is MDHEN, CDR2 SYDVKM. V was pared by 1 base and J by 6 bases, with 16 bases between. In nucleotides, the CDR3 is TGTGCCAGCAGTTTATTGATGACTCGAGTCTCCGAGCAGTACTTC. As protein: CASSLLMTRVSEQYF.

The chain uses TRBV5-1 and TRBJ2-1, with TRBD1 matching over 7 bases. Trimming removed 6 bases from V and 6 bases from J; junction bases left unmatched: 15. CDR1 SGHRS and CDR2 YFSETQ come from the germline V gene. The CDR3 runs to 16 residues. DNA of the CDR3: TGCGCCAGCATCCAATCCGGGACAGACTTTTCCAATGAGCAGTTCTTC. It is translated as CASIQSGTDFSNEQFF.